A selection of T cell receptor beta chains follows, all from one sample in a study of blood T cell repertoires in COVID-19. Method: immunoSEQ multiplex PCR; TCRdb's copy keeps in-frame clones and lacks some. The sample has about 54,000 clones; 90% are singletons. Sequenced: peripheral blood. These receptors came from a middle-aged woman with active COVID-19. CDR3s include the opening cysteine and the closing phenylalanine or tryptophan. A D gene is named only where the DNA matches it firmly. A row's size may be missing; if present it is once, few, many or a size class.

>TRBV6-2/TRBV6-3|TRBJ1-6|once|-
TGTGCCAGCAGTTCCCCCGGGGGGGATAATTCACCCCTCCACTTT
CASSSPGGDNSPLHF
>TRBV7-2|TRBJ2-1|-|-
TGTGCCAGCAGCTTCGTCCCAGCGAGCTCCTACAATGAGCAGTTCTTC
CASSFVPASSYNEQFF
>TRBV7-2|TRBJ2-5|-|TRBD2
TGTGCCAGCAGCTTCTTAGCGGGGGTGGAAGAGACCCAGTACTTC
CASSFLAGVEETQYF
>TRBV6-5|TRBJ1-2|-|-
TGTGCCAGCAGTCCGGGGGGCAGAAATCTCTATGGCTACACCTTC
CASSPGGRNLYGYTF
>TRBV9|TRBJ2-7|-|TRBD2
TGTGCCAGCAGCGTAGGCCCTAGCGGGGGAGAGTACGAGCAGTACTTC
CASSVGPSGGEYEQYF
>TRBV7-2|TRBJ1-6|-|-
TGTGCCAGCAGCTTATTGGAGAAACCCTGGGATTCACCCCTCCACTTT
CASSLLEKPWDSPLHF
>TRBV7-2|TRBJ2-3|-|TRBD1
TGTGCCAGCAGCTCTTTGCAACAGGGGATAACAGATACGCAGTATTTT
CASSSLQQGITDTQYF
>TRBV18|TRBJ2-7|-|-
TGTGCCAGCTCACCCGACCTCGGGTACGAGCAGTACTTC
CASSPDLGYEQYF
>TRBV6-5|TRBJ1-4|-|-
TGTGCCAGCAGTTACGGGGGGGCGCAAGTTGAAAAACTGTTTTTT
CASSYGGAQVEKLFF
>TRBV27|TRBJ1-4|-|TRBD1
TGTGCCAGCAGTTTTGGGCGCTTCAGGGGGGAAAAACTGTTTTTT
CASSFGRFRGEKLFF
>TRBV7-6|TRBJ2-1|-|TRBD2
TGTGCCAGCAGCATTAGCGGGGGGGCCTTCAATGAGCAGTTCTTC
CASSISGGAFNEQFF
>TRBV12-3/TRBV12-4|TRBJ2-3|-|-
TGTGCCAGCAGTTTAGCAAGCGGAAATACGCAGTATTTT
CASSLASGNTQYF
>TRBV5-4|TRBJ2-7|-|TRBD2
TGTGCCAGCAGCCCGGGACTAGCTACCTACGAGCAGTACTTC
CASSPGLATYEQYF
>TRBV19|TRBJ2-7|-|TRBD1
TGTGCCAGTAGCCAGCCGGGACAGGGAATTTACGAGCAGTACTTC
CASSQPGQGIYEQYF
>TRBV2|TRBJ2-6|-|-
TGTGCCAGCAGTGACAGGGCTGGGGCCAACGTCCTGACTTTC
CASSDRAGANVLTF
>TRBV6-5|TRBJ2-5|few|TRBD1
TGTGCCAGCAGTTACAGGGACAGAGAGACCCAGTACTTC
CASSYRDRETQYF
>TRBV18|TRBJ1-1|-|-
TGTGCCAGCTCACCCTCGTGGCAGAACACTGAAGCTTTCTTT
CASSPSWQNTEAFF
>TRBV29-1|TRBJ2-7|-|TRBD1
TGCAGCATCCCGACAGGGCAGAATCCCTACGAGCAGTACTTC
CSIPTGQNPYEQYF